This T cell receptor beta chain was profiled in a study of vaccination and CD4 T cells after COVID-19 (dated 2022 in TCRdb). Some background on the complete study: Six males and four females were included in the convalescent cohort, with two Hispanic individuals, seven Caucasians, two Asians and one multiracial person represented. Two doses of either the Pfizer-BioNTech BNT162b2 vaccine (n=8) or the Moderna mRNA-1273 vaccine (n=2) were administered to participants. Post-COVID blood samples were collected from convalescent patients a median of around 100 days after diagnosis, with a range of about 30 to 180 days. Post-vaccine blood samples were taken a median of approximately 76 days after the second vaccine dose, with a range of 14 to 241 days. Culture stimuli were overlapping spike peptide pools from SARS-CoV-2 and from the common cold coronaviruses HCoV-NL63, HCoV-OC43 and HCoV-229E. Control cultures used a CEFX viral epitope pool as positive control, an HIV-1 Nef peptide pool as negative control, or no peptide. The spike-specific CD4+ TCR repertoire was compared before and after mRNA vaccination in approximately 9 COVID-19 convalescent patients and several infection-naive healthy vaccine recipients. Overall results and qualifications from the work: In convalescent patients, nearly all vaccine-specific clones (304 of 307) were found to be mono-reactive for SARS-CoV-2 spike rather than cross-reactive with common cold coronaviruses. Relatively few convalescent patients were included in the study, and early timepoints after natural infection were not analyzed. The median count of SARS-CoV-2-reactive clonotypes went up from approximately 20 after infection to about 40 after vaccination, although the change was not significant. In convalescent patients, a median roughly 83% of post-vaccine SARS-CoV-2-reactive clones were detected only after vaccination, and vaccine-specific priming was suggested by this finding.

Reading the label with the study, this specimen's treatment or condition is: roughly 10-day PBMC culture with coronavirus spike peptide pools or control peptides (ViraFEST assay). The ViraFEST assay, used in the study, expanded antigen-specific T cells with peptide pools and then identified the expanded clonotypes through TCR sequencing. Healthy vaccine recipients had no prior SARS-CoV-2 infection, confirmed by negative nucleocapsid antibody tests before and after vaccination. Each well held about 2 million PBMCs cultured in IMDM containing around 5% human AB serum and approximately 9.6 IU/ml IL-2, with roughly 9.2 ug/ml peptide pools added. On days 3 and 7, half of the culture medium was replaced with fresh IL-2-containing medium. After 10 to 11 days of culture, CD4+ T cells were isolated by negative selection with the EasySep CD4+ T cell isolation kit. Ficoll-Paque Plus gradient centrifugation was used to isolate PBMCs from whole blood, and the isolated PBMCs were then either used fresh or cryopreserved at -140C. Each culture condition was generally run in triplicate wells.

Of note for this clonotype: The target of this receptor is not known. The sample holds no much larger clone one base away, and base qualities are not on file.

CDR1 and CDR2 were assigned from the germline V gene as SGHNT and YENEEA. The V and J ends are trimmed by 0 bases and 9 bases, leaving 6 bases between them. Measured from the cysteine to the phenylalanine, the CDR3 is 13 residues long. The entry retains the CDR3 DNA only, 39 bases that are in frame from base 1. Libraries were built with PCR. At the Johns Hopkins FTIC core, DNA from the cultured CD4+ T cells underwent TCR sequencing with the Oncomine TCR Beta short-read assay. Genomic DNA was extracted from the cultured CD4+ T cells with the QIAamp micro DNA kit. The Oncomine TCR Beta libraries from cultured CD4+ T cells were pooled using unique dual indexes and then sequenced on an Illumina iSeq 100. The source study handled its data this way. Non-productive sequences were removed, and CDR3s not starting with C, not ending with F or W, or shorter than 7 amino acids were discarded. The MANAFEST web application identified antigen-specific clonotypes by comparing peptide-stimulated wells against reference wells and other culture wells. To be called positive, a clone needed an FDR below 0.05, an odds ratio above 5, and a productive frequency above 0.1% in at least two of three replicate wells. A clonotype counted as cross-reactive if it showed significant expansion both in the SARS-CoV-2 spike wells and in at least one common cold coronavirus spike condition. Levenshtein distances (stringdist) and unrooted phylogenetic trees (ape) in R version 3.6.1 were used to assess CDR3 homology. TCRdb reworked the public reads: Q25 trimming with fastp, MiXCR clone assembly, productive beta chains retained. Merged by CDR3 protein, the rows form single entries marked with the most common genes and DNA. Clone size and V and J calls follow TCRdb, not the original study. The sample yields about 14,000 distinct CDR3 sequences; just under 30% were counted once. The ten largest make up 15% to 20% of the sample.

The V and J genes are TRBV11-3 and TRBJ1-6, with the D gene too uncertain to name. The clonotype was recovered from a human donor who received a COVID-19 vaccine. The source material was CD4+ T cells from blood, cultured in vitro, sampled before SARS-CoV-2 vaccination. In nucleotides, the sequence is TGTGCCAGCAGCTTAGACCGGGGTTCACCCCTCCACTTT. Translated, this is CASSLDRGSPLHF. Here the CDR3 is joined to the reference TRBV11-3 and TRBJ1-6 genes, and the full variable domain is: EAGVVQSPRYKIIEKKQPVAFWCNPISGHNTLYWYLQNLGQGPELLIRYENEEAVDDSQLPKDRFSAERLKGVDSTLKIQPAELGDSAVYLCASSLDRGSPLHFGNGTRLTVT.